Described below is a single T cell receptor (beta chain) sequence and its context. The protocol was immunoSEQ multiplex PCR, while the TCRdb copy is restricted to in-frame clones and leaves out a portion. This sample carries nearly 350,000 clones, roughly nine tenths of them seen once, and the ten largest clones take roughly 1%. Each recovered donor of Cohort 3 presented with two negative PCRs, clearance, or symptom resolution. The data are from a study of blood T cell repertoires in COVID-19. CDR3 length equals 13 residues. Trimming removed 5 bases from V and 5 bases from J, with 12 bases in between. The germline V gene encodes CDR1 LNHDA and CDR2 SQIVND (reference sequence).

The rearrangement uses TRBV19 and TRBJ2-5; D is perhaps TRBD1 (5 bases). The sequencing sample was made of PBMCs or T cells enriched from blood (not recorded which). The clonotype was recovered from a woman aged 25-40 years who had recovered from COVID-19. The CDR3 DNA follows: TGTGCCAGTAGTTTGGCCAGGGCGGAGACCCAGTACTTC. Translation gives CASSLARAETQYF.